One and the same sample provided the 2 T cell receptor beta chains below, sequenced in a study of T-cell memory formation after mild COVID-19. MiXCR was run by TCRdb on the 5' RACE reads, yielding one entry per CDR3 protein. In the table there are approximately 89,000 distinct CDR3 sequences, around 13% of which are singletons. Sequences were obtained from PBMCs or a T cell subset sorted from them (not recorded which). The source is a man younger than 35 who had mild COVID-19 (a few samples of this study predate the infection). Cell type and time point are not known.

In its sample, this clonotype was seen many times. The gene calls are TRBV7-6 and TRBJ2-7, with 8 positions matching TRBD1. In germline, CDR1 is SGHVS, CDR2 FNYEAQ. The CDR3 length is 14 residues. J gave up 3 bases and V 1 base, and 2 bases lay outside the gene matches. CDR3 protein: CASSLGTGIYEQYV. In DNA, the CDR3 is TGTGCCAGCAGCTTAGGGACAGGGATCTACGAGCAGTACGTC.

This clonotype was counted a few times. This chain uses TRBV20-1 with TRBJ1-1; TRBD1 matches 9 bases. Germline V lookup: CDR1 DFQATT, CDR2 SNEGSKA (reference sequence). Trimming took 6 bases from V and 6 from J; bases not matched to a gene: 14. The CDR3 sequence is 15 residues long. The CDR3 sequence: CSAHNTGGVGAEAFF. CDR3 coding DNA: TGCAGTGCCCACAACACAGGGGGCGTTGGCGCTGAAGCTTTCTTT.